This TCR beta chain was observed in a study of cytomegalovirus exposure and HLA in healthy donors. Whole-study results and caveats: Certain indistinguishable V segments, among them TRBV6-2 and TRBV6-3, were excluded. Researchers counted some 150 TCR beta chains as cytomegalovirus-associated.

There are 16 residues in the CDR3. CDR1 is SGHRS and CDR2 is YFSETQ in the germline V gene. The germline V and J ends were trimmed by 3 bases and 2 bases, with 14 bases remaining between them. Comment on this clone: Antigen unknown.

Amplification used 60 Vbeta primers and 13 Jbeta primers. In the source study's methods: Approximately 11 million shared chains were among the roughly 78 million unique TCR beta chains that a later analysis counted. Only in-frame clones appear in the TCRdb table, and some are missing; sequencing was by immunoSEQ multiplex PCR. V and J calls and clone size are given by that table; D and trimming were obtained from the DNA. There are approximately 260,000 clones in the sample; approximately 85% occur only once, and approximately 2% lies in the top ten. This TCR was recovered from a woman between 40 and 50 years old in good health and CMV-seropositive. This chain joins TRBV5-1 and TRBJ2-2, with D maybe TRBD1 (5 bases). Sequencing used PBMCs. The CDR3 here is CASSSRGRENTGELFF. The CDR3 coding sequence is TGCGCCAGCAGCTCCCGAGGCAGGGAAAACACCGGGGAGCTGTTTTTT.